The 17 T cell receptor beta chains presented below share a single source sample, sequenced in a study of blood T cell repertoires in COVID-19. Clones were read by immunoSEQ multiplex PCR, and TCRdb kept only the in-frame ones, dropping some. The data hold approximately 170,000 clones, with about 87% observed a single time. The sequenced sample was peripheral blood. The receptors here all came from a man in his sixties with acute or convalescent COVID-19.

This rearrangement joins TRBV6-5 to TRBJ2-7, with D possibly matching TRBD1 (6 bases). Germline V gene data show CDR1 as MNHEY and CDR2 as SVGAGI. V was pared by 7 bases and J by 0 bases, with 16 bases between. The CDR3 is made up of 15 amino acids. CDR3: CASTADRSSSYEQYV. The CDR3 coding sequence is TGTGCCAGCACCGCCGACAGGTCTAGCTCCTACGAGCAGTACGTC.

This sequence joins TRBV9 and TRBJ1-1; D may be TRBD1 (5 bases). The germline V gene encodes CDR1 SGDLS and CDR2 YYNGEE. This CDR3 is 14 amino acids long. The germline V and J ends were trimmed by 0 bases and 4 bases, with 10 bases remaining between them. The CDR3 reads CASSVGGEGTEAFF. CDR3 nucleotide sequence: TGTGCCAGCAGCGTAGGGGGGGAGGGCACTGAAGCTTTCTTT.

The chain links TRBV7-2 to TRBJ2-3, with 7 bases lining up with TRBD2. The CDR3 runs to 16 residues. Germline V gene lookup returns CDR1 SGHTA and CDR2 FQGNSA. After removal of 1 base from V and 1 base from J, the junction contained 5 bases not matched to a gene. The CDR3 nucleotides are TGTGCCAGCAGCTTAGGACTAGCTCTTGGCACAGATACGCAGTATTTT. This encodes CASSLGLALGTDTQYF.

The CDR3 DNA reads TGCAGCGTTTTCAGGTCTGGGGCCAACGTCCTGACTTTC. Its protein is CSVFRSGANVLTF. V and J are TRBV29-1 and TRBJ2-6; D remains unclear. Per germline, CDR1 SQVTM and CDR2 ANQGSEA. The CDR3 extends over 13 amino acids. Trimming removed 5 bases at V and 1 base at J, with 6 bases between.

The V gene is TRBV10-3, the J gene TRBJ1-3, with D hard to call. V lost 8 bases and J lost 4, with 12 bases in between. The germline V gene has CDR1 ENHRY and CDR2 SYGVKD. There are 13 residues in the CDR3. The CDR3 sequence: CAIRSSDGNTIYF. CDR3 bases: TGTGCCATCCGTAGCTCCGACGGAAACACCATATATTTT.

This chain connects TRBV18 to TRBJ1-1, with D possibly TRBD1 on 5 matching bases. CDR3 size: 13 residues. From germline, CDR1 is KGHSH and CDR2 LQKENI. Trimming pared 6 bases from V and 2 bases from J, leaving 10 bases between. CDR3 in amino acids: CASSRGANTEAFF. The CDR3 DNA follows: TGTGCCAGCTCCCGCGGGGCCAACACTGAAGCTTTCTTT.

J is TRBJ1-3 and V is TRBV5-6, with TRBD1 matching over 7 bases. V lost 3 bases to trimming and J lost 0 bases; unmatched junction nucleotides: 6. Germline V gene lookup returns CDR1 SGHDT and CDR2 YYEEEE. The CDR3 length is 16 residues. CDR3 sequence (DNA): TGTGCCAGCAGCTATGGGACAGTTCCCTCTGGAAACACCATATATTTT. Translating gives CASSYGTVPSGNTIYF.

The rearrangement links TRBV27 to TRBJ1-4; no reliable D call. CDR3 length equals 13 residues. Per germline, CDR1 MNHEY and CDR2 SMNVEV (reference sequence). The ends were cut back, 8 bases at V and 0 bases at J, with 7 bases in the middle. CDR3: CASGRATNEKLFF. DNA for the CDR3: TGTGCCAGCGGCCGTGCAACTAATGAAAAACTGTTTTTT.

The V call is TRBV4-3, the J call TRBJ2-1, with 8 positions matching TRBD2. V trimming: 4 bases; J trimming: 2 bases; junction bases outside the gene matches: 4. From germline, CDR1 is LGHNA and CDR2 YSLEER. CDR3 size: 15 residues. The CDR3 protein is CASSLIAGPYNEQFF. In DNA form, the CDR3 reads TGCGCCAGCAGCCTAATAGCGGGACCCTACAATGAGCAGTTCTTC.

The V gene is TRBV6-5, the J gene TRBJ2-3; TRBD1 matches at 7 bases. Germline loops: CDR1 MNHEY, CDR2 SVGAGI. The trim removed 6 bases at V and 5 bases at J, leaving 5 bases unmatched. The CDR3 consists of 13 residues. CDR3 region: CASRYQGEDTQYF. The CDR3 DNA reads TGTGCCAGCAGATATCAGGGGGAAGATACGCAGTATTTT.

This chain links TRBV7-9 with TRBJ2-2; D is possibly TRBD2 (5 bases). V shed 4 bases and J shed 2 bases, with 11 bases lying between them. This CDR3 region has 15 residues. Looked up from germline, CDR1 is SEHNR and CDR2 is FQNEAQ (reference sequence). The CDR3 sequence: CASSSRLYNTGELFF. For the CDR3, the DNA is TGTGCCAGCAGCTCGAGACTATACAACACCGGGGAGCTGTTTTTT.

The chain uses TRBV27 and TRBJ1-6, with D possibly matching TRBD1 (5 bases). The V end lost 8 bases, the J end lost 0 bases, and 11 bases lay between the germline ends. This CDR3 has 15 residues. Looked up from germline, CDR1 is MNHEY and CDR2 is SMNVEV (reference sequence). The CDR3 DNA reads as TGTGCCAGCGGCAGGGCCAGCTCCTATAATTCACCCCTCCACTTT. Translation gives CASGRASSYNSPLHF.

The chain uses TRBV2 and TRBJ1-1, with TRBD1 as a possible D gene (6 bases). V was clipped by 7 bases and J by 2 bases, with 8 bases between them. The CDR3 runs 12 residues. CDR1 and CDR2 (germline): SNHLY, FYNNEI. The CDR3 DNA reads as TGTGCCAGCACCAGGGGAAACACTGAAGCTTTCTTT. It translates to CASTRGNTEAFF.

This clone was picked up one time. The chain joins TRBV5-3 to TRBJ1-5; TRBD1 aligns across 7 bases. TRBV5-3 is designated an ORF whose function remains uncertain. The CDR3 runs 16 residues. V shed 4 bases and J 1 base; nucleotides not matched to a gene: 8. CDR3 sequence (DNA): TGTGCCAGAAGCAGGTCCAGGGGGGAGAGCAATCAGCCCCAGCATTTT. This encodes CARSRSRGESNQPQHF.

The J gene is TRBJ1-4, the V gene TRBV7-8, with a weak D call TRBD1 (5 bases). This CDR3 is 16 amino acids long. In germline, CDR1 is SGHVS, CDR2 FQNEAQ. The V end was cut by 4 bases, the J end by 5 bases, with 17 bases between. The CDR3 DNA reads TGTGCCAGCAGCTCCTTTCGACAGATGAAAAATGAAAAACTGTTTTTT. Translated, it gives CASSSFRQMKNEKLFF.

The chain employs TRBV21-1 and TRBJ1-1; the listed D gene, TRBD1, was not tested against the DNA. TRBV21-1 is annotated as a pseudogene. The CDR3 covers 17 residues. DNA of the CDR3: TGTGCCAGCAGAAAAAGGGGAAAGACCAGCCGTAACACTGAAGCTTTCTTT. This codes for CASRKRGKTSRNTEAFF.

This chain joins TRBV5-1 and TRBJ1-2, with 9 bases matching TRBD1. Per germline, CDR1 SGHRS and CDR2 YFSETQ. V gave up 3 bases and J gave up 4 bases; unmatched junction bases: 7. This CDR3 spans 15 amino acids. CDR3 in DNA: TGCGCCAGCAGCTCTCACAGGGGGCTCAGCTATGGCTACACCTTC. It specifies CASSSHRGLSYGYTF.